What follows are 11 T cell receptor beta chains derived from one specimen sequenced in a study of OX40 agonist ivuxolimab in advanced cancers. TCRdb's table, derived via immunoSEQ multiplex PCR, lists solely in-frame clones and lacks some. Counted here are 25,000 to 30,000 clones, about 85% occurring once; the ten biggest clones make up 26%. The sample in question was CD4+ or CD8+ T cells sorted from blood, obtained in a trial of the OX40 agonist ivuxolimab. The receptors here all came from an adult with an advanced solid tumor such as melanoma, head and neck, liver or kidney cancer.

This rearrangement joins TRBV27 to TRBJ2-1; TRBD1 matches 7 bases. CDR3 length: 12 residues. J gave up 3 bases and V 7 bases, and 0 bases lay outside the gene matches. Germline V gives CDR1 MNHEY, CDR2 SMNVEV (reference sequence). CDR3 in DNA: TGTGCCAGCACAGGGGGCTACAATGAGCAGTTCTTC. It yields the protein CASTGGYNEQFF.

The chain uses TRBV13 and TRBJ2-3; 7 bases are a match to TRBD2. The CDR3 has 13 residues. From germline, CDR1 is PRHDT and CDR2 FYEKMQ (reference sequence). V lost 5 bases, J lost 4 bases, and 3 bases stayed unmatched. CDR3 DNA sequence: TGTGCCAGCAGCGCTCTAGCGGCAGATACGCAGTATTTT. Amino acids: CASSALAADTQYF.

This chain connects TRBV19 to TRBJ1-3; TRBD1 aligns across 7 bases. The ends lost 10 bases at V and 4 bases at J; junction bases unmatched: 4. This CDR3 is 12 amino acids long. Germline CDR1 and CDR2: LNHDA and SQIVND (reference sequence). In DNA form, the CDR3 reads TGTGCCACCCGGGACAGCGGAAACACCATATATTTT. As protein: CATRDSGNTIYF.

The V gene is TRBV13, the J gene TRBJ1-6, with D maybe TRBD1 (5 bases). The length of the CDR3 is 12 residues. Germline V gene lookup returns CDR1 PRHDT and CDR2 FYEKMQ (reference sequence). The ends were cut back, 8 bases at V and 9 bases at J, with 11 bases in the middle. Here the CDR3 reads CASGRGSSPLHF. DNA for the CDR3: TGTGCCAGCGGCCGGGGCAGTTCACCCCTCCACTTT.

This clone was picked up a small number of times. The chain recombines TRBV30 with TRBJ2-7; D remains unclear. CDR1 is GTSNPN, CDR2 SVGIG, per germline (reference sequence). V lost 2 bases, J lost 4 bases, and 18 bases lay in between. This CDR3 is 15 amino acids long. The CDR3 here is CAWSYGGRPFYEQYF. Here the CDR3 DNA reads TGTGCCTGGAGTTACGGTGGCAGACCCTTTTACGAGCAGTACTTC. Based on the CDR3 plus reference TRBV30 and TRBJ2-7, the full variable domain is SQTIHQWPATLVQPVGSPLSLECTVEGTSNPNLYWYRQAAGRGLQLLFYSVGIGQISSEVPQNLSASRPQDRQFILSSKKLLLSDSGFYLCAWSYGGRPFYEQYFGPGTRLTVT.

Points on this clone: Other DNA sequences within the sample encode an identical CDR3. V is TRBV20-1 and J is TRBJ1-1; D remains unclear. Trimming removed 6 bases from V and 2 bases from J, with 7 bases in between. This CDR3 comprises 11 residues. Germline assignment: CDR1 DFQATT and CDR2 SNEGSKA (reference sequence). The CDR3 DNA reads as TGCAGTGCCCCCCTAAACACTGAAGCTTTCTTT. Protein sequence: CSAPLNTEAFF.

The V gene is TRBV9, the J gene TRBJ2-7; 11 nucleotides match TRBD2. CDR1 and CDR2 from the germline V gene are SGDLS and YYNGEE. Trimming cost V 3 bases and J 5 bases; bases outside gene matches: 4. CDR3 length: 14 residues. This chain's CDR3 is CASSEEGLADEQYF. The CDR3 DNA reads as TGTGCCAGCAGCGAGGAGGGACTAGCGGACGAGCAGTACTTC.

CDR3 in DNA: TGTGCCAGCAGCTCGCACCGACCGACTCCAGGAAACACCATATATTTT. It codes for CASSSHRPTPGNTIYF. The rearrangement links TRBV5-4 to TRBJ1-3, with unresolved D. The CDR3 spans 16 residues. Germline V CDR1 and CDR2: SGHNT, YYREEE (reference sequence). V shed 3 bases and J shed 4 bases, with 17 bases lying between them.

This clone was observed once. The rearrangement uses TRBV19 and TRBJ1-5; D call uncertain. V lost 6 bases to trimming and J lost 4 bases, with 4 bases between them. Germline V CDR1 and CDR2: LNHDA, SQIVND (reference sequence). The CDR3 has 11 amino acids. The CDR3 protein is CASRGNQPQHF. The CDR3 DNA reads as TGTGCCAGTAGAGGGAATCAGCCCCAGCATTTT.

The chain joins TRBV7-8 to TRBJ1-1; D is unresolved. This CDR3 spans 11 amino acids. Germline CDR1 is SGHVS and CDR2 is FQNEAQ. Deletions cut 7 bases from V and 11 bases from J, with 14 bases between. CDR3 in DNA: TGTGCCAGCACCCTAGGGCCCTTGGCTTTCTTT. Protein sequence: CASTLGPLAFF.

The V gene is TRBV27, the J gene TRBJ2-5; 8 bases are a match to TRBD1. The CDR3 is made up of 14 amino acids. CDR1 MNHEY and CDR2 SMNVEV come from the germline V gene (reference sequence). V shed 4 bases and J 5 bases; nucleotides not matched to a gene: 6. The CDR3 region has the DNA TGTGCCAGCAGTTATACAGGGGGGTTGGAGACCCAGTACTTC. This sequence encodes CASSYTGGLETQYF.